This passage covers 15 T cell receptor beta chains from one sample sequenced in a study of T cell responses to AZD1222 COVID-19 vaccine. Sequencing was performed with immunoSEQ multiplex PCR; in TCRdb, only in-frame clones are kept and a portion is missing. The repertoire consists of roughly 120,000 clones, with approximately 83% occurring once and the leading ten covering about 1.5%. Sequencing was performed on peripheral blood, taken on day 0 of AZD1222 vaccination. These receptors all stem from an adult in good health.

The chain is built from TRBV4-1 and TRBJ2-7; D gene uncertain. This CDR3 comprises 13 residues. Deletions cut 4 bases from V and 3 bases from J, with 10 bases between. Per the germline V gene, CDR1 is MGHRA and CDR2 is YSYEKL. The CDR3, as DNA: TGCGCCAGCAGCCCTATAATCCGCTACGAGCAGTACTTC. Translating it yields CASSPIIRYEQYF.

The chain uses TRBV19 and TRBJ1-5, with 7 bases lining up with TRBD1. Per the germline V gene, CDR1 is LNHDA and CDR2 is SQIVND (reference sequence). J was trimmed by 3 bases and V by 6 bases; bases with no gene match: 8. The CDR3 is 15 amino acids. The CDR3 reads CASRAKGQINQPQHF. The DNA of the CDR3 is TGTGCCAGTAGAGCCAAGGGACAGATCAATCAGCCCCAGCATTTT.

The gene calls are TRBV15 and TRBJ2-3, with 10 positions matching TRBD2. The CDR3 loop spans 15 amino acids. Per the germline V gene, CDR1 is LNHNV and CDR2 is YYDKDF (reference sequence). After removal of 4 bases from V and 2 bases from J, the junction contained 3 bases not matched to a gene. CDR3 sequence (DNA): TGTGCCACCAGCACTAGCGGGGGTATCACAGATACGCAGTATTTT. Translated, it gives CATSTSGGITDTQYF.

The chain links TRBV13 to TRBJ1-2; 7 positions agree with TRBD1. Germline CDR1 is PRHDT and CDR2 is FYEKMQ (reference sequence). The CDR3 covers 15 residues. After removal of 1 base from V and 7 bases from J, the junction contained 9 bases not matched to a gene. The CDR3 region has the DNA TGTGCCAGCAGCTTAGCCGTAGACAGGGTCGGTGGCTACACCTTC. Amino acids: CASSLAVDRVGGYTF.

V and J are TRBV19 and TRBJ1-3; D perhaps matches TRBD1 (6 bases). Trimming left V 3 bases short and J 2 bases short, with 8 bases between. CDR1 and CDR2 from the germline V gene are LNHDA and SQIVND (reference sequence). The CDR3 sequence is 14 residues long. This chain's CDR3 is CASSIEGAGNTIYF. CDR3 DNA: TGTGCCAGTAGTATTGAGGGGGCTGGAAACACCATATATTTT. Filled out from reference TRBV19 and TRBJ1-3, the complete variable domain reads DGGITQSPKYLFRKEGQNVTLSCEQNLNHDAMYWYRQDPGQGLRLIYYSQIVNDFQKGDIAEGYSVSREKKESFPLTVTSAQKNPTAFYLCASSIEGAGNTIYFGEGSWLTVV.

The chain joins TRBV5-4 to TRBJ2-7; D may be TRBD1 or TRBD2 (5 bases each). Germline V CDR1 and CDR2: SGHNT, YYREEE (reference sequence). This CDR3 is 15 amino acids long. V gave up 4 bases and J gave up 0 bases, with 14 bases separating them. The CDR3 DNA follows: TGTGCCAGCAGCCCTACGGGACGGGACTCCTACGAGCAGTACTTC. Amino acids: CASSPTGRDSYEQYF.

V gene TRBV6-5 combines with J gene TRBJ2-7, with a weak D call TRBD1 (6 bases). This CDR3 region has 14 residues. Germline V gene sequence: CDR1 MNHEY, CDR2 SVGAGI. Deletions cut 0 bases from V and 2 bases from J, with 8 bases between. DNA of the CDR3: TGTGCCAGCAGTTACTCGGCAGGGGCCTACGAGCAGTACTTC. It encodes CASSYSAGAYEQYF.

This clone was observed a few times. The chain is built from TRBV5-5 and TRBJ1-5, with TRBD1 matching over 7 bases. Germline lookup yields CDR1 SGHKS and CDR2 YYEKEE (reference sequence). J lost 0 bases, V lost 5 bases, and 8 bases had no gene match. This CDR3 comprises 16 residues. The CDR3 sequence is CASSLLGGSSNQPQHF. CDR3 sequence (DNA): TGTGCCAGCAGTCTCTTAGGGGGCTCTAGCAATCAGCCCCAGCATTTT.

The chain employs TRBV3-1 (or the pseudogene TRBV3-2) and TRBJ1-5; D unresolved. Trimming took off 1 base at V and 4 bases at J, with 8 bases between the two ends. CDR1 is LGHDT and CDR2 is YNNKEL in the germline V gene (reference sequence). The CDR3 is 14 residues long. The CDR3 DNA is TGTGCCAGCAGCCAAGGCGGCAGTAATCAGCCCCAGCATTTT. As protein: CASSQGGSNQPQHF.

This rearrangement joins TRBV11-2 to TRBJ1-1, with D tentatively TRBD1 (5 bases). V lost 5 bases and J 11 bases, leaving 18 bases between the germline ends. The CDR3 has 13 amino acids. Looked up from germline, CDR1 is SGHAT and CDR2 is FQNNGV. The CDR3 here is CASSPTSRGEAFF. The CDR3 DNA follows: TGTGCCAGCAGCCCCACGTCACGGGGGGAGGCTTTCTTT.

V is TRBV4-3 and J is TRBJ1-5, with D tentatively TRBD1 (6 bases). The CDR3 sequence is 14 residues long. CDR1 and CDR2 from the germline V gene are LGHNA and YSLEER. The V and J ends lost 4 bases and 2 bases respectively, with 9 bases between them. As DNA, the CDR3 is TGCGCCAGCAGCCCAGGGGAGGGCAATCAGCCCCAGCATTTT. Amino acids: CASSPGEGNQPQHF.

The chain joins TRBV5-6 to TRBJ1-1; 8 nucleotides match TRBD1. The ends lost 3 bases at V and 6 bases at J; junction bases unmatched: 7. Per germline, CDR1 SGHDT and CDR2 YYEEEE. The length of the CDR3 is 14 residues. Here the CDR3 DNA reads TGTGCCAGCAGCTGGACAGGGACAAAGCCTGAAGCTTTCTTT. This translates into CASSWTGTKPEAFF.

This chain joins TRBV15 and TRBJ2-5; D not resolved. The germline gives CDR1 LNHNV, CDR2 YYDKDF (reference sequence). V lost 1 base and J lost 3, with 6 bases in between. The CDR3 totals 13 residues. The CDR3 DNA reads TGTGCCACCAGCAGAGGCGAGAAAGAGACCCAGTACTTC. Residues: CATSRGEKETQYF.

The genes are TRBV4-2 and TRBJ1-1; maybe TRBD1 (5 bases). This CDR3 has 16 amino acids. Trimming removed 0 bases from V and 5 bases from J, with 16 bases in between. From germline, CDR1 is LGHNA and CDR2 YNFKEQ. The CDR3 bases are TGTGCCAGCAGCCAAGATAATCTGGCAGGGTGGACTGAAGCTTTCTTT. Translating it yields CASSQDNLAGWTEAFF.

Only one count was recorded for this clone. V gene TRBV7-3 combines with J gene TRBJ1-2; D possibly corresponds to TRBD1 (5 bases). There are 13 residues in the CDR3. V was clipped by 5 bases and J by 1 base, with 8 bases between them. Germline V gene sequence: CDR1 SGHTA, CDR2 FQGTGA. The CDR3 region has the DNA TGTGCCAGCAGCGTCGACAGTAACTATGGCTACACCTTC. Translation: CASSVDSNYGYTF.